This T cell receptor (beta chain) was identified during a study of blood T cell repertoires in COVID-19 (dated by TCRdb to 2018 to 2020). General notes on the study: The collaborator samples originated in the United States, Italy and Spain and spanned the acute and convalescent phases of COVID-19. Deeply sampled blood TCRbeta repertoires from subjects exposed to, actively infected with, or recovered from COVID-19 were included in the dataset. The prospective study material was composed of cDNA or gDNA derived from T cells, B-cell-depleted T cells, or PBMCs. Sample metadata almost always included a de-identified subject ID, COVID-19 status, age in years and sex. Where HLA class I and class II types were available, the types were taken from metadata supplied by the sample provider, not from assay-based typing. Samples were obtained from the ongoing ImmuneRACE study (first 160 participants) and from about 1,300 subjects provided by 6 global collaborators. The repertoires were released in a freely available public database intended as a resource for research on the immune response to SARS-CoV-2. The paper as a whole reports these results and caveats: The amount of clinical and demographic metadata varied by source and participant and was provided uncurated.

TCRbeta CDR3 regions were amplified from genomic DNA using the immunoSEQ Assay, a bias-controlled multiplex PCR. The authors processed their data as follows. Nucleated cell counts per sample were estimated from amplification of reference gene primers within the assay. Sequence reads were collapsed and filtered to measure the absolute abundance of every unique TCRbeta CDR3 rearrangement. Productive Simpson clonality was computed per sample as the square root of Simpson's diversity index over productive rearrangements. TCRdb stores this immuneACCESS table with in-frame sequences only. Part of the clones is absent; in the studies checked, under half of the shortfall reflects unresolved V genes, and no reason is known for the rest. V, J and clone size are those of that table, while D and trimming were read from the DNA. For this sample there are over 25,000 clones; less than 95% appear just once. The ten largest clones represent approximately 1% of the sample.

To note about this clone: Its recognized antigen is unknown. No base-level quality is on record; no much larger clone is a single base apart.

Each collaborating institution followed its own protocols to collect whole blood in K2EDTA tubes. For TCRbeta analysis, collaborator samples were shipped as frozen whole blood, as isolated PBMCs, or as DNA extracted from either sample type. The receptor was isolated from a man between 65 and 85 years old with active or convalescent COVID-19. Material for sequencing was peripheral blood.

CDR3 sequence: CASSGTDSGNTIYF. The DNA is as follows: TGTGCCAGTAGTGGGACAGACTCTGGAAACACCATATATTTT. The rearranged chain carries TRBV19 and TRBJ1-3; 7 central nucleotides agree with TRBD1. Based on the germline V gene (reference sequence), the CDR1 and CDR2 sequences are LNHDA and SQIVND. The CDR3 holds 14 amino acids from the cysteine to the phenylalanine. CDR3 DNA is the only sequence kept; it has 42 bases, read in frame from the first base. Trimming leaves V shorter by 5 bases and J shorter by 0 bases, with the junction holding 1 base beyond the gene matches.